The 27 T cell receptor beta chains in this list originate from one sample, sequenced in a study of human T cells and chemical hapten exposure (dated by TCRdb to the early 2020s). The method behind the library was RACE. Sequencing used a NextSeq 500. TCRdb reprocessing: public reads trimmed at Q25 with fastp, clones called with MiXCR, in-frame beta chains kept. Every CDR3 protein is listed once, alongside the most common genes and DNA of its rows. The sample yields about 84,000 distinct CDR3 sequences; 10% to 13% were counted once. Of the sample, more than 3% falls within the top ten clones. Read against the paper, the sample's time point label means: patch test 3, about 24 weeks after DPC sensitization. The sample's treatment or condition label, decoded: therapeutic diphenylcyclopropenone sensitization with weekly scalp DPC. Sequencing used whole blood, obtained in connection with sensitization to the hapten diphenylcyclopropenone (DPC). The receptors originated from a woman between 50 and 59 years old with alopecia areata. Some clones in this sample may be carry-over from other donors' samples.

This clonotype has a count of ten or more. Written as DNA, the CDR3 is TGTGCCAGTAGTATGAGCGGAACAGATACGCAGTATTTT. Translating gives CASSMSGTDTQYF. The genes are TRBV19 and TRBJ2-3; tentatively, D is TRBD2 (5 bases). Deletions cut 3 bases from V and 3 bases from J, with 7 bases between. Per germline, CDR1 LNHDA and CDR2 SQIVND (reference sequence). This CDR3 has 13 residues.

This clonotype came up a few times. The rearrangement links TRBV19 to TRBJ2-1; 8 bases align to TRBD1. V was pared by 4 bases and J by 7 bases, with 6 bases of the junction left unmatched. The germline gives CDR1 LNHDA, CDR2 SQIVND (reference sequence). This CDR3 contains 14 residues. This chain's CDR3 is CASSTQTGANEQFF. CDR3 sequence (DNA): TGTGCCAGTAGTACCCAGACAGGGGCGAATGAGCAGTTCTTC.

About this clonotype: Sequence at one end of the junction differs from germline and may be a read error. The CDR3 DNA reads as TGTGCCAGCAGCTCGACAGGGGGCAAGCAGCCCCAGCATTTT. It codes for CASSSTGGKQPQHF. The rearrangement joins TRBV5-6 to TRBJ1-5; the match to TRBD1 covers 10 bases. The CDR3 extends over 14 amino acids. Germline values: CDR1 SGHDT, CDR2 YYEEEE.

This clonotype appeared a few times. This chain uses TRBV11-2 with TRBJ2-5; 7 positions agree with TRBD2. The CDR3 extends over 15 amino acids. Trimming cost V 0 bases and J 5 bases; bases outside gene matches: 6. Germline V gene data show CDR1 as SGHAT and CDR2 as FQNNGV. The CDR3 reads CASSLEAGVWETQYF. The CDR3 nucleotides read TGTGCCAGCAGCTTAGAGGCGGGAGTATGGGAGACCCAGTACTTC. Supplemented by reference TRBV11-2 and TRBJ2-5, the full variable domain reads EAGVAQSPRYKIIEKRQSVAFWCNPISGHATLYWYQQILGQGPKLLIQFQNNGVVDDSQLPKDRFSAERLKGVDSTLKIQPAKLEDSAVYLCASSLEAGVWETQYFGPGTRLLVL.

In its sample, this clonotype was seen many times. V usage is TRBV5-1 and J usage is TRBJ2-5, with D possibly matching TRBD1 (6 bases). The CDR3 has 12 residues. In germline, CDR1 is SGHRS, CDR2 YFSETQ. The V gene lost 7 bases and the J gene lost 2 bases, with 9 bases spanning the gap. For the CDR3, the DNA is TGCGCCAGCGGCGACAGGCAAGAGACCCAGTACTTC. Translation: CASGDRQETQYF. Using reference TRBV5-1 and TRBJ2-5 for the parts outside the CDR3, the full variable domain is KAGVTQTPRYLIKTRGQQVTLSCSPISGHRSVSWYQQTPGQGLQFLFEYFSETQRNKGNFPGRFSGRQFSNSRSEMNVSTLELGDSALYLCASGDRQETQYFGPGTRLLVL.

This clonotype has at least ten counts. This chain connects TRBV6-1 to TRBJ2-1; 7 bases agree with TRBD2. Germline values: CDR1 MNHNS, CDR2 SASEGT. CDR3 length: 15 residues. The ends lost 7 bases at V and 3 bases at J; junction bases unmatched: 9. Here the CDR3 DNA reads TGTGCCAGCACTCCGATAGCGGGTATCTACAATGAGCAGTTCTTC. Amino acid sequence: CASTPIAGIYNEQFF.

This clonotype occurred a few times. The rearrangement joins TRBV2 to TRBJ1-6, with 10 bases fitting TRBD1. Trimming cost V 5 bases and J 5 bases; bases outside gene matches: 6. CDR3 size: 16 residues. Germline CDR1 SNHLY, CDR2 FYNNEI. Here the CDR3 DNA reads TGTGCCAGCAGTTTCGACAGGGGGCCCAATAATTCACCCCTCCACTTT. Protein sequence: CASSFDRGPNNSPLHF.

This clonotype was detected ten times or more. This sequence joins TRBV3-2 and TRBJ2-7; TRBD2 is the table's D call, not checked against the DNA. TRBV3-2 is an annotated pseudogene. The CDR3 has 12 amino acids. For the CDR3, the DNA is TGTGCCAGCAGCCGCCCGCAGCACGAGCAGTACTTC. This encodes CASSRPQHEQYF.

There are a few counts of this clonotype. This chain connects TRBV14 to TRBJ2-2; D remains unclear. The CDR3 has 14 residues. Looked up from germline, CDR1 is SGHDN and CDR2 is FVKESK. With 6 bases removed from V and 0 bases from J, the gap between germline ends came to 8 bases. CDR3 coding DNA: TGTGCCAGCAGTACCAGAACGAACACCGGGGAGCTGTTTTTT. Translation: CASSTRTNTGELFF.

This clonotype was counted only a few times. V gene TRBV5-1 combines with J gene TRBJ2-7; tentative D call: TRBD1 (5 bases). There are 16 residues in the CDR3. V lost 0 bases to trimming and J lost 2 bases, with 15 bases between them. The germline gives CDR1 SGHRS, CDR2 YFSETQ. CDR3 protein: CASSLDGAPGAYEQYF. The CDR3 coding sequence is TGCGCCAGCAGCTTGGATGGGGCTCCGGGCGCCTACGAGCAGTACTTC.

This clonotype came up a few times. The chain couples TRBV11-2 to TRBJ1-3, with D uncertain. V dropped 11 bases and J dropped 0 bases, with 17 bases sitting between them. The germline CDR1 and CDR2 sequences are SGHAT and FQNNGV. The CDR3 runs 15 residues. CDR3 nucleotides: TGTGCCTCTAGAGACCCAGCTTTCTCTGGAAACACCATATATTTT. Protein: CASRDPAFSGNTIYF.

In its sample, this clonotype was seen a few times. V usage is TRBV19 and J usage is TRBJ1-5; D is perhaps TRBD1 (5 bases). This CDR3 has 13 amino acids. The V end was cut by 4 bases, the J end by 7 bases, with 11 bases between. In germline, CDR1 is LNHDA, CDR2 SQIVND (reference sequence). CDR3 residues: CASSTGHGQPQHF. In nucleotides, the CDR3 is TGTGCCAGTAGTACAGGGCATGGGCAGCCCCAGCATTTT. The full variable domain, in which reference TRBV19 and TRBJ1-5 provide the parts outside the CDR3, is DGGITQSPKYLFRKEGQNVTLSCEQNLNHDAMYWYRQDPGQGLRLIYYSQIVNDFQKGDIAEGYSVSREKKESFPLTVTSAQKNPTAFYLCASSTGHGQPQHFGDGTRLSIL.

This clonotype was observed a handful of times. V and J are TRBV19 and TRBJ2-2, with D maybe TRBD2 (5 bases). The V end was cut by 4 bases, the J end by 1 base, with 19 bases between. This CDR3 is built from 18 residues. Looked up from germline, CDR1 is LNHDA and CDR2 is SQIVND (reference sequence). CDR3: CASSTRDPEGRNTGELFF. The DNA for the CDR3 is TGTGCCAGTAGTACCCGTGACCCTGAGGGCCGGAACACCGGGGAGCTGTTTTTT.

In this sample, this clonotype turned up a few times. The chain uses TRBV29-1 and TRBJ2-1; D call uncertain. Germline CDR1 and CDR2: SQVTM and ANQGSEA. With 4 bases removed from V and 10 bases from J, the gap between germline ends came to 5 bases. The CDR3 is made up of 9 amino acids. CDR3 in amino acids: CSVGREQFF. The DNA for the CDR3 is TGCAGCGTTGGACGGGAGCAGTTCTTC.

This clonotype was recorded many times. The gene calls are TRBV7-6 and TRBJ2-2; D not certain. V lost 4 bases, J lost 2 bases, and 11 bases lay in between. The CDR3 consists of 15 residues. CDR1 SGHVS and CDR2 FNYEAQ come from the germline V gene. The CDR3 is CASSSTLLNTGELFF. CDR3 in DNA: TGTGCCAGCAGCTCCACCCTACTTAACACCGGGGAGCTGTTTTTT.

This clonotype has just a few counts. This chain connects TRBV20-1 to TRBJ2-3, with TRBD2 matching 8 bases. Losses at the gene ends were 2 bases for V and 6 bases for J; bases not matched to a gene: 4. This CDR3 spans 13 amino acids. CDR1 and CDR2 (germline): DFQATT, SNEGSKA (reference sequence). CDR3 nucleotide sequence: TGCAGTGCTAGACTAGCGGGCCGGGATACGCAGTATTTT. Protein product: CSARLAGRDTQYF.

In this sample, this clonotype turned up many times. The rearrangement links TRBV11-1 to TRBJ2-1; 9 bases agree with TRBD2. The CDR3 spans 15 residues. The V gene's germline CDR1 is SGHAT and CDR2 FQDESV (reference sequence). V dropped 1 base and J dropped 6; count of bases not matched to a gene: 4. DNA of the CDR3: TGTGCCAGCAGCTTAGATCGCGGGAGGGGCAATGAGCAGTTCTTC. Encoded protein: CASSLDRGRGNEQFF.

This clonotype was picked up a small number of times. Written as DNA, the CDR3 is TGTGCCAGCAGTGGATTAAGCGGGGCCTCCTACGAGCAGTACTTC. This gives the protein CASSGLSGASYEQYF. This chain connects TRBV27 to TRBJ2-7, with TRBD2 matching 7 bases. Per the germline V gene, CDR1 is MNHEY and CDR2 is SMNVEV (reference sequence). The junction had 7 bases not matched to a gene; V was cut back by 5 bases and J by 0 bases. This CDR3 region has 15 residues.

This clonotype appeared many times. The CDR3 is CASSLEGLAGGSEQYF. The DNA for the CDR3 is TGTGCCAGCAGCTTAGAGGGACTAGCGGGAGGAAGCGAGCAGTACTTC. This chain uses TRBV7-9 with TRBJ2-7, with 15 bases that match TRBD2. This CDR3 has 16 residues. CDR1 SEHNR and CDR2 FQNEAQ come from the germline V gene (reference sequence). V trimming: 1 base; J trimming: 6 bases; junction bases outside the gene matches: 4.

There are many counts of this clonotype. The chain has TRBV6-2 or TRBV6-3 and TRBJ1-3; D not certain. Deletions cut 0 bases from V and 2 bases from J, with 8 bases between. Per germline, CDR1 MNHEY and CDR2 SVGEGT. There are 15 residues in the CDR3. The CDR3 DNA reads TGTGCCAGCAGTTACTCGGCGGGGACTGGAAACACCATATATTTT. Amino acids: CASSYSAGTGNTIYF.

This chain links TRBV29-1 with TRBJ2-5; 8 nucleotides agree with TRBD2. The germline CDR1 and CDR2 sequences are SQVTM and ANQGSEA. Trimming took 3 bases from V and 2 from J; bases not matched to a gene: 5. This CDR3 is built from 14 residues. In DNA form, the CDR3 reads TGCAGCGTTGAGTCACTAGCGGCTCAAGAGACCCAGTACTTC. This codes for CSVESLAAQETQYF. The variable domain in full, with the rest retrieved from reference TRBV29-1 and TRBJ2-5, is SAVISQKPSRDICQRGTSLTIQCQVDSQVTMMFWYRQQPGQSLTLIATANQGSEATYESGFVIDKFPISRPNLTFSTLTVSNMSPEDSSIYLCSVESLAAQETQYFGPGTRLLVL.

This clonotype was seen only a few times. This chain links TRBV6-2 or TRBV6-3 with TRBJ2-7; no clear D gene. This CDR3 spans 14 amino acids. Germline CDR1 reads MNHEY; CDR2 reads SVGEGT. Trimming left V 8 bases short and J 0 bases short, with 14 bases between. The CDR3 loop reads CASHPGRSSYEQYF. CDR3 sequence (DNA): TGTGCCAGCCACCCGGGCAGGAGCTCCTACGAGCAGTACTTC.

The chain carries TRBV28 and TRBJ2-7, with TRBD1 as a possible D gene (5 bases). Trimming left V 6 bases short and J 0 bases short, with 15 bases between. The CDR3 is 15 amino acids. Looked up from germline, CDR1 is MDHEN and CDR2 is SYDVKM. DNA of the CDR3: TGTGCCAGCAGCCATAGGGGTGGCCCCTCCTACGAGCAGTACTTC. Amino acids: CASSHRGGPSYEQYF.

The chain links TRBV6-2 or TRBV6-3 to TRBJ1-5, with D unresolved. The CDR3 runs to 16 residues. V shed 0 bases and J shed 3 bases, with 12 bases lying between them. In germline, CDR1 is MNHEY, CDR2 SVGEGT. The CDR3 here is CASSYSSNSLNQPQHF. The CDR3 coding sequence is TGTGCCAGCAGTTACTCGTCGAACAGCCTCAATCAGCCCCAGCATTTT.

This clonotype was observed many times. CDR3 sequence reads: CASSPNRVGYTEAFF. The DNA of the CDR3 is TGTGCCAGCAGTCCCAACAGGGTTGGGTACACTGAAGCTTTCTTT. The V gene is TRBV12-3 or TRBV12-4, the J gene TRBJ1-1; a weak D match, TRBD1 (6 bases). The CDR3 contains 15 residues. Deletions cut 5 bases from V and 3 bases from J, with 16 bases between.

This clonotype has ten or more counts. The J gene is TRBJ1-5, the V gene TRBV20-1; maybe TRBD1 (6 bases). V was trimmed by 5 bases and J by 5 bases, leaving 13 bases between them. The germline gives CDR1 DFQATT, CDR2 SNEGSKA (reference sequence). CDR3 length: 13 amino acids. CDR3 sequence reads: CSASDSPDQPQHF. The CDR3, as DNA: TGCAGTGCTTCGGACAGCCCTGATCAGCCCCAGCATTTT.

The chain combines TRBV7-6 with TRBJ2-7; no firm D call. With 1 base removed from V and 6 bases from J, the gap between germline ends came to 7 bases. Germline V gene lookup returns CDR1 SGHVS and CDR2 FNYEAQ. This CDR3 contains 12 residues. DNA of the CDR3: TGTGCCAGCAGCTTAGAACACGGCGAGCAGTACTTC. Amino acid sequence: CASSLEHGEQYF.